One and the same sample provided the 27 T cell receptor beta chains below, sequenced in a study of PD-L1 blockade in urothelial cancer. This sample's time point: peripheral blood 6 weeks after treatment start. Measured with immunoSEQ multiplex PCR; TCRdb has only the in-frame clones, and not every one. The data hold roughly 100,000 clones, with roughly 80% observed a single time. Material: PBMCs, obtained around atezolizumab (anti-PD-L1) treatment. These receptors were taken from a man between 65 and 85 years old with urothelial cancer.

This chain connects TRBV30 to TRBJ2-1; 7 positions match TRBD1. The germline V gene encodes CDR1 GTSNPN and CDR2 SVGIG (reference sequence). This CDR3 has 15 residues. J was trimmed by 5 bases and V by 0 bases; bases with no gene match: 7. The CDR3 DNA reads TGTGCCTGGAGTGTACGGGACAGTCCCCACAATGAGCAGTTCTTC. As protein: CAWSVRDSPHNEQFF.

The rearrangement uses TRBV29-1 and TRBJ2-3, with TRBD1 as a possible D gene (5 bases). The V gene's germline CDR1 is SQVTM and CDR2 ANQGSEA. The CDR3 is made up of 15 amino acids. The V end was cut by 1 base, the J end by 2 bases, with 13 bases between. The CDR3 loop reads CSVEGGTAATDTQYF. In DNA, the CDR3 is TGCAGCGTTGAAGGGGGCACGGCAGCCACAGATACGCAGTATTTT.

V and J are TRBV5-4 and TRBJ2-3, with TRBD2 matching over 9 bases. Germline values: CDR1 SGHNT, CDR2 YYREEE (reference sequence). The junction had 9 bases not matched to a gene; V was cut back by 4 bases and J by 3 bases. The CDR3 runs to 16 residues. CDR3 amino acids: CASSPAGGGETDTQYF. The CDR3 nucleotides are TGTGCCAGCAGCCCCGCGGGAGGGGGTGAGACAGATACGCAGTATTTT.

This clone turned up a few times. The rearrangement uses TRBV28 and TRBJ1-4, with TRBD1 matching over 9 bases. CDR3 length: 16 residues. The V and J ends lost 3 bases and 3 bases, in that order; junction bases with no gene match: 5. CDR1 and CDR2 from the germline V gene are MDHEN and SYDVKM. The CDR3 nucleotides are TGTGCCAGCAGTTTGCGACAGGGGGGTTCTAATGAAAAACTGTTTTTT. Protein product: CASSLRQGGSNEKLFF.

The chain employs TRBV7-9 and TRBJ2-2; 7 nucleotides agree with TRBD1. The J segment lost 0 bases and the V segment lost 5 bases, leaving 6 bases of the junction unmatched. The germline V gene encodes CDR1 SEHNR and CDR2 FQNEAQ (reference sequence). This CDR3 comprises 16 residues. The CDR3 bases are TGTGCCAGCAGCCCGGGACAGTTCGCGAACACCGGGGAGCTGTTTTTT. Protein product: CASSPGQFANTGELFF.

This clone was seen once. J is TRBJ2-3 and V is TRBV5-1; 8 bases are a match to TRBD2. CDR1 is SGHRS and CDR2 is YFSETQ in the germline V gene. The V segment lost 2 bases and the J segment 2 bases; nucleotides outside the gene matches: 4. The CDR3 covers 15 residues. The DNA for the CDR3 is TGCGCCAGCAGCTTACTAGCGGAGAACACAGATACGCAGTATTTT. Its protein product is CASSLLAENTDTQYF.

The chain joins TRBV6-1 to TRBJ2-7; D may be TRBD2 (5 bases). Deletions cut 9 bases from V and 0 bases from J, with 18 bases between. The CDR3 has 15 amino acids. Germline assignment: CDR1 MNHNS and CDR2 SASEGT. This CDR3 is CASGLGGRSSYEQYF. CDR3 bases: TGTGCCAGTGGGTTAGGCGGGCGGAGCTCCTACGAGCAGTACTTC.

This clone was counted a few times. The chain is built from TRBV7-9 and TRBJ2-3; no clear D gene. Per the germline V gene, CDR1 is SEHNR and CDR2 is FQNEAQ (reference sequence). V lost 3 bases, J lost 5 bases, and 3 bases lay in between. The CDR3 is 11 amino acids. The CDR3 region has the DNA TGTGCCAGCAGCTTGAGAGATACGCAGTATTTT. Residues: CASSLRDTQYF.

J is TRBJ1-3 and V is TRBV30; D is ambiguous. The length of the CDR3 is 15 residues. V was clipped by 0 bases and J by 0 bases, with 9 bases between them. Germline values: CDR1 GTSNPN, CDR2 SVGIG (reference sequence). In DNA form, the CDR3 reads TGTGCCTGGAGTGTTGGCTCCAGCTCTGGAAACACCATATATTTT. Translation gives CAWSVGSSSGNTIYF.

The rearrangement joins TRBV6-5 to TRBJ2-1, with 9 positions matching TRBD1. Germline trimming cut 9 bases from V and 7 bases from J; bases unmatched to any gene: 13. Germline values: CDR1 MNHEY, CDR2 SVGAGI. CDR3 size: 15 residues. The CDR3 coding sequence is TGTGCCAGTACGGAACAGGGGGCCACGAAGAATGAGCAGTTCTTC. It codes for CASTEQGATKNEQFF.

The chain combines TRBV7-2 with TRBJ1-2; D gene ambiguous. Germline assignment: CDR1 SGHTA and CDR2 FQGNSA. The CDR3 sequence is 14 residues long. V gave up 2 bases and J gave up 0 bases, with 7 bases separating them. This chain's CDR3 is CASSLTGTNYGYTF. The CDR3 DNA sequence: TGTGCCAGCAGCTTAACGGGTACTAACTATGGCTACACCTTC.

The chain uses TRBV7-3 and TRBJ2-1, with 7 bases matching TRBD1. Germline assignment: CDR1 SGHTA and CDR2 FQGTGA. The length of the CDR3 is 17 residues. The V segment lost 0 bases and the J segment 2 bases; nucleotides outside the gene matches: 7. CDR3 in amino acids: CASSLTSGGITYNEQFF. In nucleotides, the CDR3 is TGTGCCAGCAGCTTAACGTCAGGGGGTATCACCTACAATGAGCAGTTCTTC.

The genes are TRBV5-8 and TRBJ2-7; the match to TRBD1 covers 12 bases. Germline CDR1 reads SGHTS; CDR2 reads YDEGEE. CDR3 length: 16 amino acids. The ends lost 0 bases at V and 7 bases at J; junction bases unmatched: 8. CDR3 in amino acids: CASSLVAGQGAGEQYF. The CDR3 DNA is TGTGCCAGCAGCTTGGTTGCGGGACAGGGGGCCGGGGAGCAGTACTTC.

V is TRBV11-2 and J is TRBJ2-5, with 11 positions matching TRBD2. Germline values: CDR1 SGHAT, CDR2 FQNNGV. The CDR3 is made up of 18 amino acids. The V segment lost 4 bases and the J segment 4 bases; nucleotides outside the gene matches: 14. The chain's CDR3 is CASSSITPGTSGTETQYF. CDR3 in DNA: TGTGCCAGCAGCTCCATCACGCCGGGGACTAGCGGTACAGAGACCCAGTACTTC.

This chain connects TRBV7-2 to TRBJ2-2; the match to TRBD1 covers 7 bases. V shed 3 bases and J 4 bases; nucleotides not matched to a gene: 2. CDR1 SGHTA and CDR2 FQGNSA come from the germline V gene. The CDR3 sequence is 14 residues long. The DNA for the CDR3 is TGTGCCAGCAGCTTCTACAGGGGCACCGGGGAGCTGTTTTTT. This codes for CASSFYRGTGELFF.

The chain couples TRBV6-5 to TRBJ1-1; D perhaps matches TRBD1 (6 bases). Germline V gives CDR1 MNHEY, CDR2 SVGAGI. This CDR3 contains 16 residues. The V and J ends lost 2 bases and 4 bases respectively, with 17 bases between them. CDR3 sequence reads: CASSYRGGLEGTEAFF. CDR3 coding DNA: TGTGCCAGCAGTTACCGCGGGGGGCTCGAGGGCACTGAAGCTTTCTTT.

The CDR3 spells CASSASGANTGELFF. The CDR3 DNA reads as TGTGCCAGCAGCGCCTCGGGGGCGAACACCGGGGAGCTGTTTTTT. The V gene is TRBV5-4, the J gene TRBJ2-2; a weak D match, TRBD2 (6 bases). The CDR3 spans 15 residues. The V end lost 4 bases, the J end lost 0 bases, and 10 bases lay between the germline ends. CDR1 SGHNT and CDR2 YYREEE come from the germline V gene (reference sequence).

DNA of the CDR3: TGTGCCAGCAGCTTAGTCTCTAGCGGGGCCGAGCAGTACTTC. This sequence encodes CASSLVSSGAEQYF. V is TRBV7-2 and J is TRBJ2-7; 9 positions match TRBD2. CDR3 size: 14 residues. Germline CDR1 is SGHTA and CDR2 is FQGNSA. J lost 6 bases, V lost 1 base, and 4 bases had no gene match.

The rearrangement uses TRBV6-5 and TRBJ2-7; tentatively, D is TRBD2 (5 bases). The germline CDR1 and CDR2 sequences are MNHEY and SVGAGI. The CDR3 has 14 amino acids. V was clipped by 6 bases and J by 4 bases, with 16 bases between them. CDR3 protein: CASRPPLAGYEQYF. CDR3 DNA: TGTGCCAGCAGGCCCCCCTTGGCGGGTTACGAGCAGTACTTC.

The V call is TRBV19, the J call TRBJ2-1, with 10 bases that match TRBD2. The CDR3 sequence is 15 residues long. Germline-derived CDR1 and CDR2 are LNHDA and SQIVND (reference sequence). The junction had 9 bases not matched to a gene; V was cut back by 4 bases and J by 9 bases. Here the CDR3 reads CASSRERGGKSEQFF. The CDR3 region has the DNA TGTGCCAGTAGTAGAGAGCGGGGGGGGAAGTCTGAGCAGTTCTTC.

In the case of this clone: Within the sample, other DNA sequences also encode this same CDR3. This sequence joins TRBV29-1 and TRBJ1-1; 10 positions agree with TRBD1. Looked up from germline, CDR1 is SQVTM and CDR2 is ANQGSEA. The V segment lost 6 bases and the J segment 11 bases; nucleotides outside the gene matches: 12. The CDR3 totals 13 residues. CDR3 nucleotide sequence: TGCAGCGTCACCGGGACAGGGGCCGGTGAGGCTTTCTTT. Its translation: CSVTGTGAGEAFF.

This clone was found a few times. V usage is TRBV5-4 and J usage is TRBJ2-1; D not resolved. Trimming left V 0 bases short and J 5 bases short, with 6 bases between. CDR3 size: 13 residues. Looked up from germline, CDR1 is SGHNT and CDR2 is YYREEE (reference sequence). CDR3 loop: CASSLDYNNEQFF. In nucleotides, the CDR3 is TGTGCCAGCAGCTTGGATTACAACAATGAGCAGTTCTTC.

This chain uses TRBV5-1 with TRBJ2-5, with D unresolved. CDR1 is SGHRS, CDR2 YFSETQ, per germline. Deletions cut 0 bases from V and 0 bases from J, with 12 bases between. The length of the CDR3 is 16 residues. CDR3 DNA sequence: TGCGCCAGCAGCTTGGCCGTCGATCTAAACCAAGAGACCCAGTACTTC. Protein: CASSLAVDLNQETQYF.

The rearrangement uses TRBV18 and TRBJ1-1, with D possibly matching TRBD1 (5 bases). The CDR3 is made up of 14 amino acids. V lost 5 bases to trimming and J lost 4 bases, with 14 bases between them. Germline lookup yields CDR1 KGHSH and CDR2 LQKENI. The CDR3 DNA is TGTGCCAGCTCAACGGACGGGAGGGGCACTGAAGCTTTCTTT. Translation: CASSTDGRGTEAFF.

V gene TRBV5-1 combines with J gene TRBJ1-4, with 7 bases aligning to TRBD1. Germline CDR1 SGHRS, CDR2 YFSETQ. J lost 2 bases, V lost 7 bases, and 5 bases had no gene match. The CDR3 length is 14 residues. CDR3 residues: CASGLQGTNEKLFF. The CDR3 DNA is TGCGCCAGCGGATTACAGGGGACTAATGAAAAACTGTTTTTT.

The count of this clone is one. The chain links TRBV2 to TRBJ2-1; 9 bases line up with TRBD2. Germline CDR1 is SNHLY and CDR2 is FYNNEI. The CDR3 is 15 residues long. The junction had 10 bases not matched to a gene; V was cut back by 6 bases and J by 7 bases. The CDR3 protein is CASSAERGAGNEQFF. The CDR3 nucleotides read TGTGCCAGCAGCGCTGAGCGGGGGGCGGGGAATGAGCAGTTCTTC.

The rearrangement links TRBV15 to TRBJ2-7, with 12 bases fitting TRBD1. V shed 9 bases, J shed 5 bases, and the junction held 11 bases outside the gene matches. CDR1 LNHNV and CDR2 YYDKDF come from the germline V gene (reference sequence). CDR3 length: 15 amino acids. The CDR3 DNA follows: TGTGCCACGAGCCTTCCGGGACAGGGGGCCAACGAGCAGTACTTC. It yields the protein CATSLPGQGANEQYF.